A selection of T cell receptor beta chains follows, all from one sample in a study of blood T cell repertoires in COVID-19. Sequenced by immunoSEQ multiplex PCR; TCRdb stores in-frame clones only, minus some. Found here are about 200,000 clones, about 90% of them singletons; the top ten hold 1.4% to 1.5%. Sequencing was performed on peripheral blood. These receptors were obtained from a man aged 18 to 30 with active or convalescent COVID-19. Both conserved end residues are part of each CDR3. The D gene is left open where the match is weak. Expanded clones get a size class; other rows say once, few or many, or leave the size out.

clone_size,j_call,v_call,d_call,cdr3_nt,cdr3_aa
NA,TRBJ2-1,TRBV4-2,NA,TGTGCCAGCAGCCAAGGTAATAATGAGCAGTTCTTC,CASSQGNNEQFF
NA,TRBJ2-7,TRBV21-1,NA,TGTGCCAGCAGCAAAGATGGACACCTTTTCTCCTACGAGCAGTACTTC,CASSKDGHLFSYEQYF
NA,TRBJ2-1,TRBV7-8,NA,TGTGCCAGCAGCCACAATGAATATGAGCAGTTCTTC,CASSHNEYEQFF
NA,TRBJ1-1,TRBV30,TRBD1,TGTGCCTGGAGTGGTAGGGACAGGGGAGCCGGGAACACTGAAGCTTTCTTT,CAWSGRDRGAGNTEAFF
NA,TRBJ1-6,TRBV5-6,TRBD1,TGTGCCAGCAGCATCCGGACAGGGAATCGTTCACCCCTCCACTTT,CASSIRTGNRSPLHF
NA,TRBJ2-1,TRBV5-1,TRBD2,TGCGCCAGCAGCTGGAGCGGGAGGGAACTCAATGAGCAGTTCTTC,CASSWSGRELNEQFF
once,TRBJ2-1,TRBV6-4,NA,TGTGCCAGCAGTGCCCGGACTGGTTACAATGAGCAGTTCTTC,CASSARTGYNEQFF
few,TRBJ2-1,TRBV29-1,NA,TGCAGCGTTGGCCTCGGGTCCTCCTACAATGAGCAGTTCTTC,CSVGLGSSYNEQFF
NA,TRBJ2-7,TRBV28,TRBD2,TGTGCCAGCAGTTTCGCGGGGGGAATTGCCTACGAGCAGTACTTC,CASSFAGGIAYEQYF
NA,TRBJ2-1,TRBV7-9,TRBD2,TGTGCCAGCAGCCCCCGGACTAGCGGGATCCGTTATGAGCAGTTCTTC,CASSPRTSGIRYEQFF
NA,TRBJ1-4,TRBV9,NA,TGTGCCAGCAGCGTATCCTCAGATGAAAAACTGTTTTTT,CASSVSSDEKLFF
NA,TRBJ2-2,TRBV7-2,TRBD2,TGTGCCAGCAGCTTAGTAGGGCTAGCGGGTGGCGGGGAGCTGTTTTTT,CASSLVGLAGGGELFF
NA,TRBJ1-1,TRBV28,NA,TGTGCCAGCAGTTCCACAGGGACTGAAGCTTTCTTT,CASSSTGTEAFF
NA,TRBJ2-6,TRBV28,TRBD2,TGTGCCAGCCGGACTAGCGGGGGGATGTCTGGGGCCAACGTCCTGACTTTC,CASRTSGGMSGANVLTF
NA,TRBJ1-4,TRBV28,TRBD1,TGTGCCAGCAGTTCCTCAGGACAGGGGAATAATGAAAAACTGTTTTTT,CASSSSGQGNNEKLFF
once,TRBJ1-2,TRBV5-5,NA,TGTGCCAGCAGCTTGGGTCCGCGGACAGACTATGGCTACACCTTC,CASSLGPRTDYGYTF
NA,TRBJ2-1,TRBV30,TRBD2,TGTGCCTGGAGAGGTACTAGCGGGAGGTTTGAGCAGTTCTTC,CAWRGTSGRFEQFF
NA,TRBJ2-5,TRBV7-6,NA,TGTGCCAGCAGCCTAGCCAGGTGGGCAGAGACCCAGTACTTC,CASSLARWAETQYF
NA,TRBJ1-2,TRBV24-1,TRBD1,TGTGCCACCAGTGATGGGACAGTACCATATGGCTACACCTTC,CATSDGTVPYGYTF
NA,TRBJ1-5,TRBV19,NA,TGTGCCAGCAAAAGGCCTGCGCGGTTTTACCCCCAGCATTTT,CASKRPARFYPQHF
few,TRBJ1-2,TRBV27,NA,TGTGCCAGCAGTCCCCAAAAAGACACGTATGGCTACACCTTC,CASSPQKDTYGYTF
NA,TRBJ2-5,TRBV6-1,TRBD1,TGTGCCAGCAGTGGAGCGAGTCGACAGGGGGATCAAGAGACCCAGTACTTC,CASSGASRQGDQETQYF
NA,TRBJ1-1,TRBV7-9,TRBD1,TGTGCCAGCAGCTTAAGACAGGGGTACAAATCCACTGAAGCTTTCTTT,CASSLRQGYKSTEAFF
NA,TRBJ2-7,TRBV6-6,TRBD2,TGTGCCAGCAGACAGGGGACTAGCGGCTACGAGCAGTACTTC,CASRQGTSGYEQYF
NA,TRBJ1-2,TRBV30,TRBD1,TGTGCCTGGTTTACAGGGGGATCCTATGGCTACACCTTC,CAWFTGGSYGYTF
NA,TRBJ2-7,TRBV10-3,TRBD1,TGTGCCATCAGTGACCCCGGGACAGGGGGCCACGAGCAGTACTTC,CAISDPGTGGHEQYF
once,TRBJ2-2,TRBV4-2,NA,TGTGCCAGCAAATTGGGCGGGATGAACACCGGGGAGCTGTTTTTT,CASKLGGMNTGELFF
NA,TRBJ2-1,TRBV11-2,TRBD2,TGTGCCAGCAGCATAACTAGCGGGGTCTACAATGAGCAGTTCTTC,CASSITSGVYNEQFF
NA,TRBJ2-1,TRBV30,NA,TGTGCCTGGAGCCCTTACCGAGGCGGTAATGAGCAGTTCTTC,CAWSPYRGGNEQFF
once,TRBJ1-5,TRBV7-2,TRBD1,TGTGCCAGCAGCGTAGGGGGCGCGGGCAATCAGCCCCAGCATTTT,CASSVGGAGNQPQHF
NA,TRBJ1-2,TRBV3-1/TRBV3-2,NA,TGTGCCAGCAGCGCGACAAGCTCCTATGGCTACACCTTC,CASSATSSYGYTF
NA,TRBJ1-5,TRBV27,NA,TGTGCCAGCAGGAAGGACAATAGGTTCAATCAGCCCCAGCATTTT,CASRKDNRFNQPQHF